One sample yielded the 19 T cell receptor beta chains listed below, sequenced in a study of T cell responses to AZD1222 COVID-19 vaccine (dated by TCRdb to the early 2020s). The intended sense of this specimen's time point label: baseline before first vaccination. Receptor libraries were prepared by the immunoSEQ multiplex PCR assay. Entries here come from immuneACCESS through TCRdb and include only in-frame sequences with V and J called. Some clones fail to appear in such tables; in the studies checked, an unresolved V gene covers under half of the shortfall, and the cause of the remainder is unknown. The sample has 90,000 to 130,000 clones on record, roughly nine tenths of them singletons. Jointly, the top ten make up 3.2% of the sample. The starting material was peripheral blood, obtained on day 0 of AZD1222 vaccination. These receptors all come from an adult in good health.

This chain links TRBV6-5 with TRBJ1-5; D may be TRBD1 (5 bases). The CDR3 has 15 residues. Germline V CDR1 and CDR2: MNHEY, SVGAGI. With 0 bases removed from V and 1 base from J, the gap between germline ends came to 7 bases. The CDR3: CASSYSWDSNQPQHF. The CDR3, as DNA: TGTGCCAGCAGTTACTCATGGGACAGCAATCAGCCCCAGCATTTT.

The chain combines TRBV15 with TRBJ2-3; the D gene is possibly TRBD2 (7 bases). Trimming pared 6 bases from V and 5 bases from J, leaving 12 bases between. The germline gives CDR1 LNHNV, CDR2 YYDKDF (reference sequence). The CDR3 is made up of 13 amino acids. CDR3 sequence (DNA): TGTGCCACCAGGGCGGGGGCAGGAGATACGCAGTATTTT. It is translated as CATRAGAGDTQYF.

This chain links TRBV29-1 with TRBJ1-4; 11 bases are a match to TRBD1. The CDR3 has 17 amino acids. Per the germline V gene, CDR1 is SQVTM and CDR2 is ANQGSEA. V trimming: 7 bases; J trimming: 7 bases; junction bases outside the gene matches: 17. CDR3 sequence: CSAPNGQGANIGEKLFF. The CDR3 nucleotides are TGCAGCGCTCCTAACGGACAGGGGGCGAACATTGGTGAAAAACTGTTTTTT.

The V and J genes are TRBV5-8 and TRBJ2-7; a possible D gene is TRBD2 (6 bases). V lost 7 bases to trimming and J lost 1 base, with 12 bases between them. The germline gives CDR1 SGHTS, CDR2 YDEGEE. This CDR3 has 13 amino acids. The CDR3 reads CASRRRASYEQYF. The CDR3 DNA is TGTGCCAGCCGCAGGAGGGCATCCTACGAGCAGTACTTC. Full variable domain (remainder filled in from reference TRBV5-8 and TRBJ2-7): EAGVTQSPTHLIKTRGQQATLRCSPISGHTSVYWYQQALGLGLQFLLWYDEGEERNRGNFPPRFSGRQFPNYSSELNVNALELEDSALYLCASRRRASYEQYFGPGTRLTVT.

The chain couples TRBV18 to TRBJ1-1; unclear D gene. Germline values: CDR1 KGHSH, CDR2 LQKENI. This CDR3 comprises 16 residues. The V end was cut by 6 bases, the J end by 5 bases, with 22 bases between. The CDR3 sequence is CASSPTRAPGGTEAFF. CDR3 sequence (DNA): TGTGCCAGCTCCCCCACGAGAGCACCAGGAGGGACTGAAGCTTTCTTT.

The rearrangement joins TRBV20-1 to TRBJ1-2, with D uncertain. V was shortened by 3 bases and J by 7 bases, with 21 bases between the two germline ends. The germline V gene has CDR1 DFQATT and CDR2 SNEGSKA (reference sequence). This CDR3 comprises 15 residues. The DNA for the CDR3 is TGCAGTGCTAGTGATCCCTTTGCGCCTCAAGGTGGCTACACCTTC. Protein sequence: CSASDPFAPQGGYTF.

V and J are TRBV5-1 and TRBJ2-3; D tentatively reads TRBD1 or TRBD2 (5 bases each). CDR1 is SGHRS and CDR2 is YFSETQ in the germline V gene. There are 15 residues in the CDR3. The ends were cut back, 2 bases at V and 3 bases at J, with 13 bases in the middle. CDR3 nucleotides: TGCGCCAGCAGCTTCGGGTGGGGGAATACAGATACGCAGTATTTT. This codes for CASSFGWGNTDTQYF.

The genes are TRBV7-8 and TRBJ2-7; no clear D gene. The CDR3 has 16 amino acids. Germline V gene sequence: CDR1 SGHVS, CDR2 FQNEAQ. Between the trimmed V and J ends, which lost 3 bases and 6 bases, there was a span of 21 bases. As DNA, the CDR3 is TGTGCCAGCAGCTTTTTGCCGGAGTTGACGTCTAGCGAGCAGTACTTC. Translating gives CASSFLPELTSSEQYF.

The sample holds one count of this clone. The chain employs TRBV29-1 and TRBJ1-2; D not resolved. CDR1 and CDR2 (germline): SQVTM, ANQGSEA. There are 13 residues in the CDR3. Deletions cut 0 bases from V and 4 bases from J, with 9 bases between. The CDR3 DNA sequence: TGCAGCGTTGAAGATCCCGAAGCCTATGGCTACACCTTC. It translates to CSVEDPEAYGYTF.

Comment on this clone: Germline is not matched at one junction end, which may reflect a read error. The CDR3: CASSSQQGNPKTGELFF. The CDR3 DNA sequence: TGTGCCAGCAGCTCACAACAGGGAAATCCGAAAACCGGGGAGCTGTTTTTT. The chain uses TRBV7-8 and TRBJ2-2; D is possibly TRBD1 (6 bases). This CDR3 has 17 amino acids. Germline V gene lookup returns CDR1 SGHVS and CDR2 FQNEAQ.

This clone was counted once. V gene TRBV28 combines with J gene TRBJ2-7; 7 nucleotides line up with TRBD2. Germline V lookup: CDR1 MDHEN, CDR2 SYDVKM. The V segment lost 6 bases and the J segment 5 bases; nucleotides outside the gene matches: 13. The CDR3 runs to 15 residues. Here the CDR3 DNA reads TGTGCCAGCAGCCCATTGGGGGGGGAAGGGGACGAGCAGTACTTC. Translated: CASSPLGGEGDEQYF.

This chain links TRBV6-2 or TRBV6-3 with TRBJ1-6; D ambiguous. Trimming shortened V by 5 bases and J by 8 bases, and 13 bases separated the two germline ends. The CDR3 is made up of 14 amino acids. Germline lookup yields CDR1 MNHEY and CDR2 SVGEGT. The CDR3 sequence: CASSPRIEDSPLHF. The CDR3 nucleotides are TGTGCCAGCAGTCCACGTATTGAGGATTCACCCCTCCACTTT.

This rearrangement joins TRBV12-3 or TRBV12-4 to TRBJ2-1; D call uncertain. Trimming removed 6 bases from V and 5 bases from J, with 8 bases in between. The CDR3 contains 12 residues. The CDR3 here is CASRTTDNEQFF. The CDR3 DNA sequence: TGTGCCAGCAGGACAACTGACAATGAGCAGTTCTTC.

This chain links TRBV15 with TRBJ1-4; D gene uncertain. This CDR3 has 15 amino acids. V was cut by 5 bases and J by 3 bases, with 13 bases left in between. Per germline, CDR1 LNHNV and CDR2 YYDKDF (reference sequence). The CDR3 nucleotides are TGTGCCACCAGCCCTATCCCGGCAGCTAATGAAAAACTGTTTTTT. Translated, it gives CATSPIPAANEKLFF.

The CDR3 loop reads CASSLTGDREQFF. The CDR3, as DNA: TGTGCCAGCAGCTTAACCGGGGATAGGGAGCAGTTCTTC. This chain connects TRBV7-3 to TRBJ2-1; D possibly corresponds to TRBD2 (5 bases). V dropped 0 bases and J dropped 10 bases, with 10 bases sitting between them. CDR1 SGHTA and CDR2 FQGTGA come from the germline V gene. The CDR3 has 13 amino acids.

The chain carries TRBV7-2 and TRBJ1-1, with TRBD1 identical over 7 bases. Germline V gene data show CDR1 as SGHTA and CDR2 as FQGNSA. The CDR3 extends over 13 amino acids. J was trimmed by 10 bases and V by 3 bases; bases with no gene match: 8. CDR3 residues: CASSFTGTAGAFF. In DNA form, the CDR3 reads TGTGCCAGCAGCTTTACCGGGACAGCTGGAGCTTTCTTT.

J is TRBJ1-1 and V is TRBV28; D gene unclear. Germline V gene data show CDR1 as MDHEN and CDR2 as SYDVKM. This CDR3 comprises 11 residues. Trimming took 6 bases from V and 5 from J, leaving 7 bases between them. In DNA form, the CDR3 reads TGTGCCAGCAGGGACTTGACTGAAGCTTTCTTT. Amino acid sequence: CASRDLTEAFF. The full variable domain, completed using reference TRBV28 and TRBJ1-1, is DVKVTQSSRYLVKRTGEKVFLECVQDMDHENMFWYRQDPGLGLRLIYFSYDVKMKEKGDIPEGYSVSREKKERFSLILESASTNQTSMYLCASRDLTEAFFGQGTRLTVV.

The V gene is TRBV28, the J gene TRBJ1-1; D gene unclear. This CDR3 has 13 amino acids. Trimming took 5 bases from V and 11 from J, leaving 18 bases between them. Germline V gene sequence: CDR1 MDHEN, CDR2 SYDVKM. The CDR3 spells CASSLVDGARAFF. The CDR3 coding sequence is TGTGCCAGCAGTCTAGTAGACGGAGCGAGGGCTTTCTTT.

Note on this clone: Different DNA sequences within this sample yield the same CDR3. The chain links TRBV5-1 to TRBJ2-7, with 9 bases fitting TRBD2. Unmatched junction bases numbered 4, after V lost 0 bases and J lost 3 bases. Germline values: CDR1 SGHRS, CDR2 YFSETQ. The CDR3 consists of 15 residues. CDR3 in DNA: TGCGCCAGCAGCTTGGGGCTAGCGGGAATCTACGAGCAGTACTTC. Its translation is CASSLGLAGIYEQYF.